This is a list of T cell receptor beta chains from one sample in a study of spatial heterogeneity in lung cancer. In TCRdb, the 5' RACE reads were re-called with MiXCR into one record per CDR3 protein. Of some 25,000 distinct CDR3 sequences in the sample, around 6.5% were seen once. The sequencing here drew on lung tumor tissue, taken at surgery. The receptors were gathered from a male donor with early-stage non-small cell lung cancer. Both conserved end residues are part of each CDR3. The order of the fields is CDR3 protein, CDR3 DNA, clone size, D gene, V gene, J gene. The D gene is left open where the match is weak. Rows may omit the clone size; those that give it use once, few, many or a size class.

CDR3aa: CSANPGTAGNTIYF
CDR3nt: TGCAGTGCTAATCCAGGGACAGCGGGAAACACCATATATTTT
abundance: few
d_gene: TRBD1
v_gene: TRBV20-1
j_gene: TRBJ1-3

CDR3aa: CSASPKGFEQYF
CDR3nt: TGCAGTGCTTCACCCAAGGGGTTTGAGCAGTACTTC
abundance: many
d_gene: -
v_gene: TRBV20-1
j_gene: TRBJ2-7

CDR3aa: CSARGPGTSGVGEQYF
CDR3nt: TGCAGTGCTAGAGGTCCTGGGACATCTGGGGTCGGCGAGCAGTACTTC
abundance: medium-sized
d_gene: -
v_gene: TRBV20-1
j_gene: TRBJ2-7

CDR3aa: CASSIRDPRPGELFF
CDR3nt: TGTGCCAGCAGCATCCGGGACCCACGCCCCGGGGAGCTGTTTTTT
abundance: many
d_gene: -
v_gene: TRBV11-2
j_gene: TRBJ2-2

CDR3aa: CATSSSQGTYSNQPQHF
CDR3nt: TGTGCCACCAGCAGTTCGCAGGGGACTTATAGCAATCAGCCCCAGCATTTT
abundance: many
d_gene: -
v_gene: TRBV15
j_gene: TRBJ1-5

CDR3aa: CASSQPPTGRPDTQYF
CDR3nt: TGTGCCAGCAGTCAACCGCCGACGGGGAGGCCAGATACGCAGTATTTT
abundance: many
d_gene: -
v_gene: TRBV12-3/TRBV12-4
j_gene: TRBJ2-3

CDR3aa: CSAVRGTGTNYGYTF
CDR3nt: TGCAGTGCCGTAAGGGGGACAGGGACTAACTATGGCTACACCTTC
abundance: -
d_gene: TRBD1
v_gene: TRBV20-1
j_gene: TRBJ1-2

CDR3aa: CASSLRDRWNQETQYF
CDR3nt: TGTGCCAGCAGCCTGAGGGACAGATGGAACCAAGAGACCCAGTACTTC
abundance: -
d_gene: TRBD1
v_gene: TRBV3-1
j_gene: TRBJ2-5

CDR3aa: CASSLSWGSFINYGYTF
CDR3nt: TGTGCCAGCAGCCTCTCCTGGGGCAGCTTTATTAACTATGGCTACACCTTC
abundance: few
d_gene: -
v_gene: TRBV3-1
j_gene: TRBJ1-2

CDR3aa: CASSLEGRGTEAFF
CDR3nt: TGCGCCAGCAGCTTGGAGGGGAGAGGGACTGAAGCTTTCTTT
abundance: many
d_gene: -
v_gene: TRBV5-1
j_gene: TRBJ1-1

CDR3aa: CASIRGGSTDTQYF
CDR3nt: TGCGCCAGCATTAGGGGAGGAAGCACAGATACGCAGTATTTT
abundance: -
d_gene: -
v_gene: TRBV5-1
j_gene: TRBJ2-3

CDR3aa: CASSFGPGAFYGYTF
CDR3nt: TGTGCCAGCAGTTTTGGGCCGGGGGCTTTCTATGGCTACACCTTC
abundance: few
d_gene: -
v_gene: TRBV12-3/TRBV12-4
j_gene: TRBJ1-2

CDR3aa: CASSRSEGYTF
CDR3nt: TGTGCCAGCAGTAGGTCGGAAGGCTACACCTTC
abundance: many
d_gene: -
v_gene: TRBV2
j_gene: TRBJ1-2

CDR3aa: CASSEQGETQYF
CDR3nt: TGCGCCAGCAGCGAACAGGGAGAGACCCAGTACTTC
abundance: many
d_gene: -
v_gene: TRBV5-1
j_gene: TRBJ2-5

CDR3aa: CASSRYQGTGANVLTF
CDR3nt: TGCGCCAGCAGCCGATACCAGGGGACTGGGGCCAACGTCCTGACTTTC
abundance: many
d_gene: -
v_gene: TRBV4-3
j_gene: TRBJ2-6

CDR3aa: CASSKTGDRTDTQYF
CDR3nt: TGTGCCAGCAGTAAAACAGGGGACCGCACAGATACGCAGTATTTT
abundance: many
d_gene: TRBD1
v_gene: TRBV7-2
j_gene: TRBJ2-3

CDR3aa: CASSLIGSIETQYF
CDR3nt: TGTGCCAGCAGCTTAATTGGTTCGATAGAGACCCAGTACTTC
abundance: many
d_gene: -
v_gene: TRBV7-9
j_gene: TRBJ2-5

CDR3aa: CASSQEGLAEYTGELFF
CDR3nt: TGTGCCAGCAGCCAAGAGGGGCTAGCGGAGTACACCGGGGAGCTGTTTTTT
abundance: many
d_gene: TRBD2
v_gene: TRBV4-2
j_gene: TRBJ2-2

CDR3aa: CASSRAATTPETQYF
CDR3nt: TGTGCCAGCAGTCGGGCGGCTACAACACCCGAGACCCAGTACTTC
abundance: -
d_gene: -
v_gene: TRBV27
j_gene: TRBJ2-5

CDR3aa: CATPLTDISGANVLTF
CDR3nt: TGTGCCACTCCGCTGACGGACATCTCTGGGGCCAACGTCCTGACTTTC
abundance: many
d_gene: -
v_gene: TRBV7-2
j_gene: TRBJ2-6

CDR3aa: CASSLPPIGPRGNQPQHF
CDR3nt: TGTGCCAGCAGCTTACCCCCCATCGGACCCCGAGGCAATCAGCCCCAGCATTTT
abundance: many
d_gene: -
v_gene: TRBV7-2
j_gene: TRBJ1-5

CDR3aa: CASSMDRGQGYGYTF
CDR3nt: TGTGCCAGCAGCATGGACAGGGGGCAGGGCTATGGCTACACCTTC
abundance: -
d_gene: TRBD1
v_gene: TRBV27
j_gene: TRBJ1-2

CDR3aa: CASARRTDTQYF
CDR3nt: TGTGCCAGCGCCCGGCGTACAGATACGCAGTATTTT
abundance: many
d_gene: -
v_gene: TRBV7-2
j_gene: TRBJ2-3

CDR3aa: CASSQGSGAGEETQYF
CDR3nt: TGTGCCAGCAGCCAAGGCTCGGGCGCGGGGGAAGAGACCCAGTACTTC
abundance: many
d_gene: TRBD2
v_gene: TRBV4-2
j_gene: TRBJ2-5

CDR3aa: CASSNRDALEQYF
CDR3nt: TGTGCCAGTAGTAACCGGGACGCTTTGGAGCAGTACTTC
abundance: few
d_gene: -
v_gene: TRBV19
j_gene: TRBJ2-7

CDR3aa: CASSPDSGSGANVLTF
CDR3nt: TGCGCCAGCAGCCCAGACAGTGGCTCTGGGGCCAACGTCCTGACTTTC
abundance: many
d_gene: -
v_gene: TRBV5-1
j_gene: TRBJ2-6

CDR3aa: CSVPGLAGIADTQYF
CDR3nt: TGCAGCGTCCCGGGACTAGCGGGGATTGCAGATACGCAGTATTTT
abundance: few
d_gene: TRBD2
v_gene: TRBV29-1
j_gene: TRBJ2-3

CDR3aa: CSVQDRGPTDTQYF
CDR3nt: TGCAGCGTTCAGGATAGGGGCCCCACAGATACGCAGTATTTT
abundance: -
d_gene: -
v_gene: TRBV29-1
j_gene: TRBJ2-3

CDR3aa: CASSLVGGPQETQYF
CDR3nt: TGTGCCAGCAGCTTAGTCGGTGGGCCGCAAGAGACCCAGTACTTC
abundance: many
d_gene: -
v_gene: TRBV7-9
j_gene: TRBJ2-5